The clone carrying this TCR beta chain was recorded only once. What it binds is not known. Naive CD8 cells, CD45RO-negative and positively selected for CCR7, excluded terminally differentiated effector memory CD45RA+ cells. This CDR3 has 16 amino acids. V lost 4 bases to trimming and J lost 8 bases, with 22 bases between them. Germline V gene lookup returns CDR1 SGDLS and CDR2 YYNGEE. This sample was taken from a study of shared clonotypes between healthy human individuals. Whole-study context: In total, the donors were a couple of women and a few men aged 18 to 49. Study-level points and caveats: As a rule, naive subsets had a larger estimated richness than memory subsets.

Several immunoSEQ plates received, in even portions, the genomic DNA of each subset. TCRdb's table, derived via immunoSEQ multiplex PCR, lists solely in-frame clones and lacks some. The sample has 2 million to 2.5 million clones; 85% to 95% are singletons. The chain links TRBV9 to TRBJ2-1; D may be TRBD1 (8 bases). The source of this sequence is a man between 18 and 35 years old in good health. Some clones in this sample may be carry-over from other donors' samples. Specimen: naive CD8+ T cells from PBMCs. CDR3 sequence: CASSLRPGGQADEQFF. Here the CDR3 DNA reads TGTGCCAGCAGCCTAAGACCGGGGGGACAGGCGGATGAGCAGTTCTTC.